This TCR beta chain was sequenced during a study of blood T cell repertoires in COVID-19 (dated by TCRdb to 2020 to 2022). As for the study more broadly: Collaborator samples came from the United States, Italy and Spain and covered acute and convalescent phases of COVID-19. The prospective study material was composed of cDNA or gDNA derived from T cells, B-cell-depleted T cells, or PBMCs. Deeply sampled blood TCRbeta repertoires from subjects exposed to, actively infected with, or recovered from COVID-19 were included in the dataset. The repertoires were released in a freely available public database meant as a resource for research on the immune response to SARS-CoV-2. Samples were obtained from the ongoing ImmuneRACE study (first 160 participants) and from some 1,300 subjects provided by 6 global collaborators. Sample metadata almost always included a de-identified subject ID, COVID-19 status, age in years and sex. Where available, HLA class I and class II types were taken from metadata supplied by the sample provider and were not determined by assay-based typing. What the authors observed across the whole study: Clinical and demographic metadata were provided uncurated, with the amount varying by source and participant.

TCRbeta CDR3 regions were amplified from genomic DNA using the immunoSEQ Assay, a bias-controlled multiplex PCR. For the original study's pipeline: The number of nucleated cells in each sample was estimated from the amplification of reference gene primers within the assay. Sequence reads were collapsed and filtered to measure the absolute abundance of every unique TCRbeta CDR3 rearrangement. For each sample, productive Simpson clonality was calculated as the square root of Simpson's diversity index over productive rearrangements. Held by TCRdb, this immuneACCESS table contains in-frame sequences only and omits some clones. Under half of the omission traces to an unresolved V gene where checked; the cause of the rest is unknown. V and J calls and clone size are as listed in that table; D and trimming were resolved from the DNA. This sample is represented by 250,000 to 300,000 clones; approximately 91% of them were singletons. Jointly, the top ten make up roughly 0.8% of the sample.

Each collaborating institution followed its own protocols to collect whole blood in K2EDTA tubes. Collaborator samples were shipped for TCRbeta analysis as frozen whole blood, isolated PBMCs, or DNA extracted from either sample type. The germline V gene yields MGHDK for CDR1 and SYGVNS for CDR2. The CDR3 covers 16 residues, taking in both the cysteine and the phenylalanine. Only the CDR3 DNA stays, 48 bases, in frame from base 1. V is pruned by 3 bases and J by 5 bases, leaving 8 bases of the junction without a gene match. About this clone itself: The antigen it binds to is not known. There are no base qualities to consult, and no much larger clone falls within one base.

The chain uses TRBV25-1 and TRBJ1-4, and TRBD1 aligns with 8 junction nucleotides. This TCR came from a woman between 25 and 40 years old with acute or convalescent COVID-19. Input material: peripheral blood. The CDR3: CASSDWGDRKNEKLFF. The DNA reads as follows: TGTGCCAGCAGTGATTGGGGGGACAGGAAGAATGAAAAACTGTTTTTT.